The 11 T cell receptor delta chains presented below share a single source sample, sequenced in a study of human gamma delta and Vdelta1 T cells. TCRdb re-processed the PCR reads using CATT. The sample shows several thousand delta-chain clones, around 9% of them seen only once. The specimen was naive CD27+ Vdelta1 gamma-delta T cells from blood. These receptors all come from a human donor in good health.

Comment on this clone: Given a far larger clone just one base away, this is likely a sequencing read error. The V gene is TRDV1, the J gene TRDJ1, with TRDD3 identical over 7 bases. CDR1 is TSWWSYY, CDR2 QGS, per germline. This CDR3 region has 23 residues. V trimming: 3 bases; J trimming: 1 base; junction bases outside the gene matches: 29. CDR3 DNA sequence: TGTGCTCTTGGGGAGAGGGTTCCCCCTCATTCTCGGAGGATACGCGGAATCACCGATAAACTCATCTTT. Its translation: CALGERVPPHSRRIRGITDKLIF.

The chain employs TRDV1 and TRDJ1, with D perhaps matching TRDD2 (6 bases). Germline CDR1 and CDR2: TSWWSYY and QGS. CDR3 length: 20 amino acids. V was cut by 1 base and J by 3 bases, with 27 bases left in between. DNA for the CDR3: TGTGCTCTTGGGGAACCCCTTCCCAACCGGGGGTCAAGACGGGCCGATAAACTCATCTTT. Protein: CALGEPLPNRGSRRADKLIF.

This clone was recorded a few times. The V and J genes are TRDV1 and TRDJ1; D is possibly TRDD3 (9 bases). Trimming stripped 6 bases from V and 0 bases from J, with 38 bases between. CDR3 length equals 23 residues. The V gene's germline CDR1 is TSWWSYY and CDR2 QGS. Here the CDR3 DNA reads TGTGCTCTTGGCCTTCCTAGAGTATTGGAGTTCCTACTGGGGGAGTCTTACACCGATAAACTCATCTTT. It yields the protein CALGLPRVLEFLLGESYTDKLIF.

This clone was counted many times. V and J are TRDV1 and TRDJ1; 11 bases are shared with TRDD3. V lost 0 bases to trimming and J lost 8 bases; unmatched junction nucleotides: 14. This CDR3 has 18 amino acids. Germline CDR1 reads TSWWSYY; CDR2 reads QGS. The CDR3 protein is CALGELAFPLGDTRKLIF. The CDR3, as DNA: TGTGCTCTTGGGGAACTTGCCTTCCCGCTGGGGGATACTAGGAAACTCATCTTT.

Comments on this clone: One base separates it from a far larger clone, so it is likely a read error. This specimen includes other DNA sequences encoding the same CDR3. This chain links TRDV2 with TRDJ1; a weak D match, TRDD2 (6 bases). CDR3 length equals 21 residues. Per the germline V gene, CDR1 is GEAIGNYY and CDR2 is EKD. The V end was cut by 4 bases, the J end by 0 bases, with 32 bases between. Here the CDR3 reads CACEDPTLKDWVAENTDKLIF. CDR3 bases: TGTGCCTGTGAGGATCCTACGTTAAAGGATTGGGTGGCCGAGAACACCGATAAACTCATCTTT.

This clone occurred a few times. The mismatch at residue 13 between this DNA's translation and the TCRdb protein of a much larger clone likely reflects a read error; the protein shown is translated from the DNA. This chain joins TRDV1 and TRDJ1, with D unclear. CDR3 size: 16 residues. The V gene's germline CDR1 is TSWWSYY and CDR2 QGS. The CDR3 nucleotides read TGTGCTCTTGGGGAACTAGCCCCCGACTACACCGATGAACTCATCTTT. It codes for CALGELAPDYTDELIF.

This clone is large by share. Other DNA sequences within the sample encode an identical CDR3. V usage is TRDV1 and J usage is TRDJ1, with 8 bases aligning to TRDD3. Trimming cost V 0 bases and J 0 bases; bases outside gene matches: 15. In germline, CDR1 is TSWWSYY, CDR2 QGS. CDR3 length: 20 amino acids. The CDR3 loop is CALGELSRQGLGAYTDKLIF. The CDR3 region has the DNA TGTGCTCTTGGGGAACTTTCCCGCCAGGGACTGGGGGCTTACACCGATAAACTCATCTTT.

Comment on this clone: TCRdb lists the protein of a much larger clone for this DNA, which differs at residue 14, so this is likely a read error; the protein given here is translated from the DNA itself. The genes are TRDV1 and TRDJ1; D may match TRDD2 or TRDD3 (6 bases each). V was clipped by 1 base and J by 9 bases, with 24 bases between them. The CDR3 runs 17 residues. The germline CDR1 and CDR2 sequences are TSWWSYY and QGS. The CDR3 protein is CALGEPVLRRDRGELIF. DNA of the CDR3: TGTGCTCTTGGGGAACCAGTCCTACGACGGGATAGAGGTGAACTCATCTTT.

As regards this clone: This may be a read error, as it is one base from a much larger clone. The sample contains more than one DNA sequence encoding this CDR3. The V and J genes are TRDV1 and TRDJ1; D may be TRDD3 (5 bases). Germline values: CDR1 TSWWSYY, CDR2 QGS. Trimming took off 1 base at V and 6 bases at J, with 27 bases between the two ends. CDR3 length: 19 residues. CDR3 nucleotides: TGTGCTCTTGGGGAACCCGTTTTTCTGAGGAGGGGGTACAGAAATAAACTCATCTTT. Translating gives CALGEPVFLRRGYRNKLIF.

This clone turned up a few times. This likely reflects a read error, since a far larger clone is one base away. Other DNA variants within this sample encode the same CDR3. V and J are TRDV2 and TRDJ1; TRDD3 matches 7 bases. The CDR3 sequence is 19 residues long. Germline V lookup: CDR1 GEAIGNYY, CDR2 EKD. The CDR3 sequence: CACDGVGYPYYRSIDKLIF. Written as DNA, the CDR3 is TGTGCATGTGACGGGGTGGGATACCCCTACTACCGATCGATCGATAAACTCATCTTT.

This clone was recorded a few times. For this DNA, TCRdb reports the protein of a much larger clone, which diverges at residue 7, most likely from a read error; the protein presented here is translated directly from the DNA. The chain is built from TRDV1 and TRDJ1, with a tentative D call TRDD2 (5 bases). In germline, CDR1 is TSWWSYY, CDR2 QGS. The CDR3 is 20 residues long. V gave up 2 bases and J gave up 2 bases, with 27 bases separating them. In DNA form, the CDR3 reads TGTGCTCTTGGGGAATACCTTCATACTAGGTGGGCCCAGAGGACCGATAAACTCATCTTT. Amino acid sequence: CALGEYLHTRWAQRTDKLIF.